Below are 24 T cell receptor beta chains sequenced from a single sample in a study of Graves' ophthalmopathy and Graves' hyperthyroidism (dated by TCRdb to 2017 to 2018). Sequencing instrument: Illumina HiSeq 2000. TCR beta CDR3 regions were amplified from RNA transcripts for repertoire sequencing. The first round of RT-PCR was done with HTBI primers and the Qiagen OneStep RT-PCR kit, and was followed by a second round of multiplex PCR, then size selection and purification. Starting from the raw public reads, TCRdb applied fastp trimming at Q25, assembled clones with MiXCR and retained in-frame beta chains. Merged by CDR3 protein, the rows form single entries marked with the most common genes and DNA. The sample table contains over 650,000 distinct CDR3 sequences; only one count was recorded for about two fifths of them. The ten largest make up over 2.5% of the sample. Input material: peripheral blood. The receptor set was obtained from an adult man with Graves' ophthalmopathy.

V gene TRBV7-2 combines with J gene TRBJ2-2; maybe TRBD1 (5 bases). The CDR3 runs to 15 residues. Trimming removed 8 bases from V and 4 bases from J, with 17 bases in between. Germline CDR1 is SGHTA and CDR2 is FQGNSA. The CDR3 here is CASSMLPGSTGELFF. The CDR3 region has the DNA TGTGCCAGCTCAATGCTGCCAGGGTCCACCGGGGAGCTGTTTTTT.

In its sample, this clonotype was seen once. Likely a read error: the CDR3 ends without its conserved phenylalanine or tryptophan. The rearrangement uses TRBV6-5 and TRBJ1-1, with 7 bases matching TRBD1. The ends lost 2 bases at V and 1 base at J; junction bases unmatched: 1. Germline V gene lookup returns CDR1 MNHEY and CDR2 SVGAGI. The CDR3 covers 14 residues. The CDR3 region has the DNA TGTGCCAGCAGTTACAGACAGGGGAACACTGAAGCTTTCTTG. Its translation is CASSYRQGNTEAFL.

This clonotype was seen many times. The chain carries TRBV2 and TRBJ1-6; unclear D gene. V was shortened by 4 bases and J by 7 bases, with 14 bases between the two germline ends. The CDR3 is made up of 15 amino acids. Germline V gives CDR1 SNHLY, CDR2 FYNNEI. CDR3 protein: CASSGEGATNSPLHF. CDR3 sequence (DNA): TGTGCCAGCAGTGGGGAAGGCGCCACCAATTCACCCCTCCACTTT.

On this clonotype: Given a much more abundant clone one base away, this may be a read error. This chain joins TRBV19 and TRBJ1-3; D remains unclear. The CDR3 loop spans 18 amino acids. In germline, CDR1 is LNHDA, CDR2 SQIVND (reference sequence). The CDR3 reads CASSSEGFSRATGSTIYF. DNA for the CDR3: TGTGCCAGTAGTAGTGAAGGGTTTTCGCGCGCTACTGGAAGCACCATATATTTT.

V usage is TRBV10-3 and J usage is TRBJ1-5; possible D gene TRBD1, 5 bases. V lost 8 bases, J lost 4 bases, and 15 bases lay in between. The CDR3 contains 14 residues. Germline V gene data show CDR1 as ENHRY and CDR2 as SYGVKD. CDR3 DNA: TGTGCCATCGGCCGGGGCAGTGCTAATCAGCCCCAGCATTTT. Its translation: CAIGRGSANQPQHF.

As regards this clonotype: A much larger clone lies one base from this, so it may be a read error. This chain links TRBV2 with TRBJ2-7, with unresolved D. Per germline, CDR1 SNHLY and CDR2 FYNNEI. The CDR3 has 13 amino acids. The CDR3 region is CASSWRRYYERYF. The CDR3 bases are TGTGCCAGCAGTTGGCGGCGGTACTACGAGCGGTACTTC. Based on the CDR3 plus reference TRBV2 and TRBJ2-7, the full variable domain is EPEVTQTPSHQVTQMGQEVILRCVPISNHLYFYWYRQILGQKVEFLVSFYNNEISEKSEIFDDQFSVERPDGSNFTLKIRSTKLEDSAMYFCASSWRRYYERYFGPGTRLTVT.

In regard to this clonotype: This could be a read error, since a much larger clone is one nucleotide away. This chain uses TRBV7-8 with TRBJ2-2; D perhaps matches TRBD2 (6 bases). Looked up from germline, CDR1 is SGHVS and CDR2 is FQNEAQ. The CDR3 contains 15 residues. This CDR3 reads CVSSFRGGETGELFF. The CDR3 DNA is TGTGTCAGCAGCTTCCGTGGAGGGGAAACCGGGGAGCTGTTTTTT. Full variable domain (remainder filled in from reference TRBV7-8 and TRBJ2-2): GAGVSQSPRYKVAKRGQDVALRCDPISGHVSLFWYQQALGQGPEFLTYFQNEAQLDKSGLPSDRFFAERPEGSVSTLKIQRTQQEDSAVYLCVSSFRGGETGELFFGEGSRLTVL.

Regarding this clonotype: The junction differs from germline at one of its ends, possibly a read error. This sequence joins TRBV5-4 and TRBJ1-4; perhaps TRBD1 as D (5 bases). The CDR3 is 15 residues long. CDR1 and CDR2 (germline): SGHNT, YYREEE (reference sequence). The CDR3 spells CANSVSSGDGEKLFF. CDR3 DNA: TGTGCCAACAGCGTCTCAAGTGGGGACGGTGAAAAACTGTTTTTT.

This clonotype appeared many times. The CDR3 is CATSRDGPAGIDYGYTF. CDR3 bases: TGTGCCACCAGCAGAGATGGTCCGGCAGGGATTGACTATGGCTACACCTTC. The genes are TRBV15 and TRBJ1-2, with a possible D match to TRBD1 (5 bases). Germline values: CDR1 LNHNV, CDR2 YYDKDF (reference sequence). The V and J ends lost 0 bases and 3 bases respectively, with 17 bases between them. This CDR3 has 17 residues.

Only a few counts were recorded for this clonotype. The chain is built from TRBV20-1 and TRBJ1-1; 10 bases are a match to TRBD1. There are 13 residues in the CDR3. J was trimmed by 3 bases and V by 3 bases; bases with no gene match: 1. Germline V lookup: CDR1 DFQATT, CDR2 SNEGSKA (reference sequence). The CDR3 is CSASGQGDTEAFF. As DNA, the CDR3 is TGCAGTGCTAGCGGACAGGGGGACACTGAAGCTTTCTTT.

In regard to this clonotype: A much larger clone lies one base from this, so it may be a read error. This chain uses TRBV20-1 with TRBJ2-5; D not resolved. The germline CDR1 and CDR2 sequences are DFQATT and SNEGSKA (reference sequence). This CDR3 contains 11 residues. The V and J ends lost 7 bases and 4 bases respectively, with 10 bases between them. The CDR3 nucleotides are TGCAGTGTTAAGGTATCAGAGACCCAGTACTTC. Translation gives CSVKVSETQYF.

This clonotype was seen once. The V call is TRBV19, the J call TRBJ2-2, with unresolved D. The CDR3 spans 11 residues. Germline values: CDR1 LNHDA, CDR2 SQIVND (reference sequence). Trimming took 2 bases from V and 7 from J, leaving 2 bases between them. Here the CDR3 DNA reads TGTGCCAGTAGTATAATCGGGGAGCTGTTTTTT. It is translated as CASSIIGELFF. The entire variable domain, with the rest obtained from reference TRBV19 and TRBJ2-2, is as follows: DGGITQSPKYLFRKEGQNVTLSCEQNLNHDAMYWYRQDPGQGLRLIYYSQIVNDFQKGDIAEGYSVSREKKESFPLTVTSAQKNPTAFYLCASSIIGELFFGEGSRLTVL.

This clonotype has just a few counts. This may be a read error: a much more frequent sequence differs by one nucleotide. The V call is TRBV10-3, the J call TRBJ2-5; D might be TRBD2 (5 bases). This CDR3 is 15 amino acids long. Per the germline V gene, CDR1 is ENHRY and CDR2 is SYGVKD. V lost 6 bases and J 7 bases, leaving 21 bases between the germline ends. The CDR3: CAISASTRGLGTQYF. DNA of the CDR3: TGTGCCATCAGCGCATCAACCCGGGGTTTGGGGACCCAGTACTTC.

The gene calls are TRBV7-2 and TRBJ1-3, with D maybe TRBD1 (5 bases). The CDR3 contains 13 residues. V was clipped by 1 base and J by 14 bases, with 15 bases between them. Germline V lookup: CDR1 SGHTA, CDR2 FQGNSA. The CDR3 DNA reads as TGTGCCAGCAGCTTAGTAGTAGCGGGGACCCTATATTTT. Amino acid sequence: CASSLVVAGTLYF. Based on the CDR3 plus reference TRBV7-2 and TRBJ1-3, the full variable domain is GAGVSQSPSNKVTEKGKDVELRCDPISGHTALYWYRQSLGQGLEFLIYFQGNSAPDKSGLPSDRFSAERTGGSVSTLTIQRTQQEDSAVYLCASSLVVAGTLYFGEGSWLTVV.

In its sample, this clonotype was seen a few times. The chain couples TRBV2 to TRBJ1-5; D unclear. V was pared by 5 bases and J by 1 base, with 9 bases between. Germline V gives CDR1 SNHLY, CDR2 FYNNEI. The CDR3 has 14 amino acids. CDR3 nucleotides: TGTGCCAGCAGTCACGGGCAGAGCAATCAGCCCCAGCATTTT. Translated, it gives CASSHGQSNQPQHF.

The CDR3 DNA follows: TGCAGTGCTAGAGGGCCGGGACAGGGGTTGGTGGCCGGGGAGCTGTTTTTT. Translating it yields CSARGPGQGLVAGELFF. The chain has TRBV20-1 and TRBJ2-2, with 10 bases that match TRBD1. Germline loops: CDR1 DFQATT, CDR2 SNEGSKA (reference sequence). CDR3 length: 17 amino acids. V was pared by 1 base and J by 6 bases, with 11 bases of the junction left unmatched.

This clonotype was counted ten times or more. This chain connects TRBV2 to TRBJ1-2; D is unresolved. The CDR3 length is 13 residues. Germline CDR1 is SNHLY and CDR2 is FYNNEI. Trimming pared 4 bases from V and 5 bases from J, leaving 11 bases between. In nucleotides, the CDR3 is TGTGCCAGCAGTGTTGAGTATGGGTATGGCTACACCTTC. This sequence encodes CASSVEYGYGYTF.

This clonotype was seen more than once but under ten times. The V gene is TRBV19, the J gene TRBJ2-1, with 9 nucleotides matching TRBD2. Per the germline V gene, CDR1 is LNHDA and CDR2 is SQIVND (reference sequence). V lost 6 bases, J lost 6 bases, and 9 bases stayed unmatched. The CDR3 contains 15 residues. CDR3 sequence (DNA): TGTGCCAGTAGCTTGGGGGCTAGCGGGACCAATGAGCAGTTCTTC. Protein: CASSLGASGTNEQFF.

V usage is TRBV20-1 and J usage is TRBJ1-4; D might be TRBD1 (5 bases). CDR3 length: 19 amino acids. Trimming took off 3 bases at V and 7 bases at J, with 30 bases between the two ends. Germline CDR1 DFQATT, CDR2 SNEGSKA (reference sequence). The CDR3 DNA reads TGCAGTGCTAGGGGTCGCAGGGACGAGCTTCCCTCGAAGGTTGAAAAACTGTTTTTT. This translates into CSARGRRDELPSKVEKLFF.

This chain connects TRBV24-1 to TRBJ1-4, with 9 bases matching TRBD1. The CDR3 contains 12 residues. Trimming at V came to 9 bases and at J to 7 bases, leaving 2 bases not matched to a gene. CDR1 is KGHDR and CDR2 is SFDVKD in the germline V gene. CDR3 in amino acids: CATGTGSEKLFF. Written as DNA, the CDR3 is TGTGCCACCGGGACAGGGTCTGAAAAACTGTTTTTT.

This clonotype appeared a few times. The chain recombines TRBV5-4 with TRBJ2-7; possible D gene TRBD1, 6 bases. The CDR3 length is 16 residues. The ends were cut back, 4 bases at V and 2 bases at J, with 19 bases in the middle. Germline CDR1 SGHNT, CDR2 YYREEE (reference sequence). CDR3 sequence: CASSNPIDRSPYEQYF. DNA for the CDR3: TGTGCCAGCAGCAACCCTATCGACAGGTCCCCCTACGAGCAGTACTTC.

As regards this clonotype: Possible read error: a much larger clone is one base away. The rearrangement joins TRBV5-1 to TRBJ1-1; 7 bases agree with TRBD1. Germline V gives CDR1 SGHRS, CDR2 YFSETQ. The J segment lost 12 bases and the V segment lost 0 bases, leaving 5 bases of the junction unmatched. CDR3 length: 12 residues. The CDR3 is CASSLEGAGSFF. The CDR3 DNA is TGCGCCAGCAGCTTGGAGGGGGCGGGGTCTTTCTTT.

Ten or more counts support this clonotype. The gene calls are TRBV5-1 and TRBJ1-2; 8 nucleotides align to TRBD1. Trimming at V came to 4 bases and at J to 6 bases, leaving 8 bases not matched to a gene. This CDR3 region has 14 residues. Germline V gene lookup returns CDR1 SGHRS and CDR2 YFSETQ. The CDR3 DNA follows: TGCGCCAGCAGCCTACTGACAGGGGAACATGGCTACACCTTC. Residues: CASSLLTGEHGYTF.

This clonotype was detected a few times. The J gene is TRBJ2-7, the V gene TRBV6-1; 8 bases are a match to TRBD1. Germline CDR1 is MNHNS and CDR2 is SASEGT. This CDR3 contains 16 residues. V shed 2 bases, J shed 2 bases, and the junction held 8 bases outside the gene matches. The CDR3: CASSETAGGEAYEQYF. The CDR3 bases are TGTGCCAGCAGTGAAACCGCAGGGGGCGAAGCCTACGAGCAGTACTTC.